This entry lists 5 T cell receptor beta chains sequenced from one sample in a study of blood T cells in healthy people across ages. Combining a sample-barcoded 5' primer with a J-beta primer mix, a second PCR ran for roughly 7 to 12 cycles. Each CDR3 protein is one row after TCRdb ran MiXCR on the 5' RACE reads. The table has around 1,900,000 distinct CDR3 sequences, approximately 40% seen once. Sequencing used blood. The receptors were gathered from a human donor in good health.

The chain couples TRBV28 to TRBJ2-7; D perhaps matches TRBD2 (5 bases). V lost 6 bases, J lost 6 bases, and 12 bases lay in between. Looked up from germline, CDR1 is MDHEN and CDR2 is SYDVKM. The CDR3 totals 12 residues. CDR3 sequence reads: CASSPPEAEQYF. The CDR3 coding sequence is TGTGCCAGCAGCCCACCGGAGGCCGAGCAGTACTTC. Full variable domain (remainder filled in from reference TRBV28 and TRBJ2-7): DVKVTQSSRYLVKRTGEKVFLECVQDMDHENMFWYRQDPGLGLRLIYFSYDVKMKEKGDIPEGYSVSREKKERFSLILESASTNQTSMYLCASSPPEAEQYFGPGTRLTVT.

V gene TRBV12-3 or TRBV12-4 combines with J gene TRBJ1-1; D possibly corresponds to TRBD1 (5 bases). The CDR3 sequence is 14 residues long. The V end was cut by 1 base, the J end by 4 bases, with 10 bases between. CDR3: CASSLGGAVTEAFF. CDR3 coding DNA: TGTGCCAGCAGTTTAGGCGGGGCGGTCACTGAAGCTTTCTTT.

The gene calls are TRBV3-1 and TRBJ1-2; D remains unclear. The V end lost 4 bases, the J end lost 6 bases, and 24 bases lay between the germline ends. The CDR3 is made up of 17 amino acids. Germline assignment: CDR1 LGHDT and CDR2 YNNKEL (reference sequence). CDR3 protein: CASSPLRASHFVHGYTF. The CDR3 DNA sequence: TGTGCCAGCAGCCCTTTACGGGCTTCCCATTTTGTTCATGGCTACACCTTC.

The gene calls are TRBV4-3 and TRBJ2-7; no firm D call. In germline, CDR1 is LGHNA, CDR2 YSLEER. The CDR3 totals 15 residues. The ends were cut back, 0 bases at V and 1 base at J, with 10 bases in the middle. The CDR3 is CASSQEGLGSYEQYF. Here the CDR3 DNA reads TGCGCCAGCAGCCAAGAGGGGTTAGGGTCCTACGAGCAGTACTTC.

The chain recombines TRBV29-1 with TRBJ2-1, with D possibly matching TRBD1 (5 bases). Germline CDR1 and CDR2: SQVTM and ANQGSEA. This CDR3 contains 12 residues. Trimming cost V 3 bases and J 5 bases, with 8 bases left between them. CDR3 sequence reads: CSVEAGNNEQFF. The CDR3 DNA follows: TGCAGCGTTGAGGCAGGGAACAATGAGCAGTTCTTC.